Sequencing of this T cell receptor beta chain was carried out in a study of blood T cell repertoires in COVID-19. Study as a whole: T cells, B-cell-depleted T cells, or PBMCs provided the cDNA or gDNA that served as material.

Original processing methods: Estimates of nucleated cell counts were drawn from the amplification of reference gene primers. Clones were sequenced by immunoSEQ multiplex PCR, and TCRdb holds only the in-frame ones, with some missing. V, J and clone size derive from that table, while D and trimming were established from the DNA sequence. The sample shows about 110,000 clones, approximately 90% of them seen only once. Per germline, CDR1 MNHEY and CDR2 SMNVEV (reference sequence). The CDR3 spans 16 residues. Trimming removed 2 bases from V and 4 bases from J, with 18 bases in between. The sample comprised peripheral blood. The V gene is TRBV27, the J gene TRBJ2-7, with D maybe TRBD2 (5 bases). The clonotype originates from a woman in her fifties or sixties with acute or convalescent COVID-19. CDR3 bases: TGTGCCAGCAGTTTAGTGAGGGAAAGGGTATCTTACGAGCAGTACTTC. Its protein product is CASSLVRERVSYEQYF.